This T cell receptor beta chain comes out of a study of beta chain features in type 1 diabetes (dated by TCRdb to the late 2010s). As for the study more broadly: Patients and healthy donors did not differ in mean age, gender distribution, total cell number or subset yield. A total of some 110 million sorted cells were examined across all samples, and the number of cells per subset was strongly correlated with RNA yield. In the study, TCRB repertoires of sorted circulating CD4+ T cell subsets from recently diagnosed type 1 diabetes patients were compared with those of matched healthy donors. Naive and central memory subsets were obtained from all 30 or so donors, but regulatory and stem cell-like memory subsets were isolated from only 8 patients and about 8 healthy donors. What the research found in general, with its limitations: At VDJ recombination sites, patients with type 1 diabetes made fewer insertions and deleted more nucleotides, a pattern implying thymic rearrangement abnormalities. The naive, central memory and regulatory TCRB repertoires appeared to resemble one another more closely among patients than among healthy donors. A moderate but significant shortening of TCRB CDR3 length was observed in type 1 diabetes patients in all four CD4+ subsets. PCR may preferentially amplify shorter templates, but because patient and control samples were amplified and corrected together, any resulting skew would affect both groups equally. Only small numbers of individuals were included in the HLA sub-analyses, which left unresolved whether HLA type had any influence on TCRB rearrangement. Because cDNA rather than genomic DNA was sequenced, highly expressing activated cells could have been over-represented, although no difference in activation and CD3 levels was found between groups.

From each donor, a single peripheral blood sample of around 120 mL on average was drawn into heparinised tubes. A BD FACSAria II and a panel including CD45RO, CCR7, CD25, CD127, CD95 and CD27 were used to sort naive, central memory, regulatory and stem cell-like memory CD4+ T cells. A purity above 98% was achieved for all sorted populations. PBMCs were separated immediately by Lymphoprep density gradient centrifugation and were stained directly, without being cultured. So that batch effects would be minimized, each experiment stained and sorted samples in pairs, pairing one healthy donor with one patient. This clone was recorded a few times. Its antigen has not been determined. The input lacks base qualities; no much larger clone sits a single base away. The germline V gene specifies MDHEN as CDR1 and SYDVKM as CDR2. Trimming at the junction amounts to 2 bases on V and 7 bases on J, and the germline ends lie 9 bases apart. The CDR3 has 13 amino acids, counting the end cysteine and phenylalanine. Only the CDR3 portion is preserved as DNA: 39 bases, with reading frame beginning at the first base.

All of the isolated RNA was reverse transcribed with the High Capacity cDNA Reverse Transcription Kit, so expressed TCRB transcripts were sequenced. Naive, central memory and regulatory T cell samples underwent deep immunoSEQ sequencing, averaging about 3.57 million total reads per sample. Sorted cells were lysed in RLT buffer and RNA was extracted with DNase-treated RNeasy Micro or Mini kits, depending on cell number. To prevent cross-contamination, each cell subset was processed individually, whereas patient and healthy donor samples were processed jointly. Using the immunoSEQ multiplex PCR, TCRB sequences were amplified from cDNA into 87-bp fragments spanning the CDR3 region. Sequencing of the amplicons was done on the Illumina HiSeq platform. The paper's processing steps were these. PCR bias was corrected computationally using synthetic template baselines, and reads within Hamming distance 2 were collapsed, with unmergeable singletons discarded. Reads were aligned to IMGT to assign V, D and J genes, CDR3 length, and insertions or deletions at six rearrangement sites. Within each subset, clonotype counts were normalized to the number of sorted cells before true diversity and Gini coefficients were calculated with the tcR R package. The overlap coefficient, calculated on TCRB nucleotide sequences, was used to quantify repertoire sharing. Out-of-frame TCRB sequences from naive cells were analyzed as a proxy for the pre-selection repertoire. The table comes from immuneACCESS by way of TCRdb, which keeps in-frame sequences with V and J called. Part of the clones is missing from these tables; in studies checked, under half for an unresolved V gene and the rest for unknown reasons. The V and J calls and the clone size are those of that table, but D and trimming were determined from the DNA. The sample profile shows roughly 220,000 clones; under 20% of them were found once. The ten largest clonotypes hold less than 0.09% of the sample.

The V and J genes are TRBV28 and TRBJ1-5, and possibly TRBD1, on 6 matching bases. Sequencing was performed on naive CD4+ T cells from blood. According to the study, the label for this sample's cell subset or site signals: true naive CD4+ T cells. The receptor's source is a man younger than 40 with type 1 diabetes. The CDR3: CASSLRGGQPQHF. The DNA sequence is as follows: TGTGCCAGCAGTTTAAGAGGGGGACAGCCCCAGCATTTT.